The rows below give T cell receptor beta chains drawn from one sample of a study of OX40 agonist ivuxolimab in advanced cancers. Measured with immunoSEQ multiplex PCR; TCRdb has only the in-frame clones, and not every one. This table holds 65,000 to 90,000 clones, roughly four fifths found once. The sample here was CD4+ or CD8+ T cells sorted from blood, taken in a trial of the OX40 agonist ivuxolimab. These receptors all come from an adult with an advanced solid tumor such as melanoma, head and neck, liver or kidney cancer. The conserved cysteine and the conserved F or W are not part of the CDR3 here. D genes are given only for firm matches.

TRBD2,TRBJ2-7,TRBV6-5,ASSPAWDYSYEQY
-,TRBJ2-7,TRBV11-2,ASSLDSAGSYEQY
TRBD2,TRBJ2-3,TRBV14,ASSQDLGGSPDTQY
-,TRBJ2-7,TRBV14,ASSPLGLSYEQY
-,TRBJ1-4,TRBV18,ASSRGDSNEKLF
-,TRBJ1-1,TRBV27,ASSLSPLTENTEAF
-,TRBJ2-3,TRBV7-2,ASSPLFGDTQY
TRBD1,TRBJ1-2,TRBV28,ASSPSDRAANYGYT
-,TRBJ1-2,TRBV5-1,ASSLEGMGGYT
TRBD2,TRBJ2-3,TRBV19,ASSPGLAGSADTQY
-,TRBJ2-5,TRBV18,ASSPPHGTETQY
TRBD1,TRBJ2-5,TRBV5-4,ASSPQGAAETQY
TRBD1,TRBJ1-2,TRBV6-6,ASRPQGAQNYGYT
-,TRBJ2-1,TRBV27,ASSPRLYNEQF
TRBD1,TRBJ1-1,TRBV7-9,ASSVPGQGDTEAF
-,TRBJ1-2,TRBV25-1,ASSQTTTGSGGIGYT
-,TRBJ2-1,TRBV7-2,ASSLASGAALVNEQF
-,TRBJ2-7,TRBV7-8,ASSPGAGREQY
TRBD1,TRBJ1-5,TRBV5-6,ASSLRGDSNQPQH
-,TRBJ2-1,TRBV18,ASSPAVSDNEQF
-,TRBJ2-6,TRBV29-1,SVWVSSGANVLT
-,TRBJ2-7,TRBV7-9,ASSFGPWGEQY
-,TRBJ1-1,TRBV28,ASSRRSAAF
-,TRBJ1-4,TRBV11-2,ASSSQMEKLF
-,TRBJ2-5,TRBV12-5,ASGEGYQETQY
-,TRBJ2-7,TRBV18,ASSQGGARTYEQY
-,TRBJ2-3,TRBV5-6,ASSRRSGGDTQY
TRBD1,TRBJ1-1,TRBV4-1,ASSPTGQGKPEAF
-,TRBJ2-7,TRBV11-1,ASSPRRGYEQY
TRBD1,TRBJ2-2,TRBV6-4,ASSPRTGADTGELF
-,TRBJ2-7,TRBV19,ASSIASGDYEQY
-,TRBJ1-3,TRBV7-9,ASSGGDNTIY
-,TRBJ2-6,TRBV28,ASKDASGANVLT
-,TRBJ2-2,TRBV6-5,ASQSLNTGELF
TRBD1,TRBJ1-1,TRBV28,ASSFRTTGWGSEAF
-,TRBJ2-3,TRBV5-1,ASSPFSGTDTQY
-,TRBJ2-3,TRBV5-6,ASSSYSTDTQY